The entry below describes one TCR beta chain. Its antigen is unknown. The sample originates from a study of Ad26.COV2.S vaccination and SARS-CoV-2 variants. Findings of the study overall: There was a possibility that the TCR breadth and depth analyses underestimated total T cell responses.

Stated treatment: roughly 19 received Ad26.COV2.S at low or high dose, single or two shots; about five received placebo; per-sample allocation not given. Specimens were obtained on day 63 following the first vaccine or placebo injection. Sequencing was performed with immunoSEQ multiplex PCR; in TCRdb, only in-frame clones are kept and a portion is missing. The sample holds about 350,000 clones, roughly 85% seen once. The receptor was derived from a person aged 18 to 65 who received the Ad26.COV2.S COVID-19 vaccine or a placebo. The sample was peripheral blood, taken in a trial of Ad26.COV2.S vaccine versus placebo.

The CDR3 DNA reads as TGTGCCAGCTCACCGGGGACCCTGGGTGAAAAACTGTTTTTT. As protein: CASSPGTLGEKLFF. This chain connects TRBV18 to TRBJ1-4; D may be TRBD1 (5 bases). V lost 3 bases and J lost 7, with 12 bases in between. Germline V CDR1 and CDR2: KGHSH, LQKENI. CDR3 length: 14 amino acids.